The 27 T cell receptor beta chains below come from one sample, sequenced in a study of T cells in Graves' hyperthyroidism and ophthalmopathy. Researchers amplified the TCR beta CDR3 regions from RNA transcripts. The primer set for the first-round RT-PCR of the TCR CDR3 was HTBI. TCRdb reanalysed the multiplex PCR reads using MiXCR and keeps one entry per CDR3 protein. The sample has about 590,000 distinct CDR3 sequences, 15% to 19% seen once. Sequencing used blood. Receptors originate from a woman younger than 45 with Graves' hyperthyroidism.

This clonotype was seen many times. The chain combines TRBV6-2 or TRBV6-3 with TRBJ1-2, with 11 positions matching TRBD1. J lost 4 bases, V lost 6 bases, and 13 bases had no gene match. CDR3 length: 17 residues. The V gene's germline CDR1 is MNHEY and CDR2 SVGEGT. CDR3 residues: CASRTWTGGAYLYGYTF. As DNA, the CDR3 is TGTGCCAGCAGGACTTGGACAGGGGGCGCCTACCTCTATGGCTACACCTTC.

Turning to this clonotype: This may be a read error, as it is one base from a much larger clone. The chain recombines TRBV12-3 or TRBV12-4 with TRBJ2-3, with TRBD1 as a possible D gene (6 bases). Trimming shortened V by 6 bases and J by 12 bases, and 16 bases separated the two germline ends. The CDR3 is made up of 12 amino acids. CDR3 amino acids: CASRTIQGHQYF. The CDR3 nucleotides read TGTGCCAGCAGAACAATCCAGGGACATCAGTATTTT.

A note on this clonotype: A read error is possible here, since a much larger clone lies one base away. The rearrangement uses TRBV7-2 and TRBJ2-1; D may be TRBD1 (5 bases). In germline, CDR1 is SGHTA, CDR2 FQGNSA. This CDR3 region has 13 residues. The CDR3 bases are TGTGCCAGCGGCTTAGGACAAATGAATGAGCAGTTCTTC. It yields the protein CASGLGQMNEQFF.

This clonotype was observed many times. V is TRBV20-1 and J is TRBJ2-5; 8 positions agree with TRBD1. Germline loops: CDR1 DFQATT, CDR2 SNEGSKA (reference sequence). J was trimmed by 4 bases and V by 2 bases; bases with no gene match: 6. There are 14 residues in the CDR3. CDR3 sequence reads: CSARKDRATETQYF. CDR3 DNA sequence: TGCAGTGCTAGAAAGGACAGGGCAACAGAGACCCAGTACTTC.

The chain uses TRBV20-1 and TRBJ2-3; 12 bases agree with TRBD2. Germline CDR1 DFQATT, CDR2 SNEGSKA (reference sequence). The CDR3 extends over 14 amino acids. J lost 4 bases, V lost 1 base, and 0 bases had no gene match. For the CDR3, the DNA is TGCAGTGCTAGAGCTAGCGGGAGGGCAGATACGCAGTATTTT. This translates into CSARASGRADTQYF.

This clonotype turned up a few times. The rearrangement links TRBV6-1 to TRBJ2-7; TRBD2 matches 10 bases. The CDR3 is made up of 14 amino acids. CDR1 and CDR2 from the germline V gene are MNHNS and SASEGT. V was clipped by 6 bases and J by 4 bases; unmatched bases: 6. This CDR3 is CASSLAGEEYEQYF. The CDR3 nucleotides read TGTGCCAGCAGCCTAGCGGGAGAGGAATACGAGCAGTACTTC.

The CDR3: CAWSAGGTQYF. Here the CDR3 DNA reads TGTGCCTGGAGCGCGGGGGGGACCCAGTACTTC. V gene TRBV30 combines with J gene TRBJ2-5, with 8 bases aligning to TRBD2. Germline trimming cut 3 bases from V and 7 bases from J; bases unmatched to any gene: 1. CDR1 and CDR2 from the germline V gene are GTSNPN and SVGIG (reference sequence). CDR3 size: 11 residues.

Ten or more counts support this clonotype. The genes are TRBV18 and TRBJ2-1, with D maybe TRBD1 (5 bases). CDR1 KGHSH and CDR2 LQKENI come from the germline V gene. V dropped 5 bases and J dropped 12 bases, with 14 bases sitting between them. This CDR3 spans 12 amino acids. CDR3 region: CASSSSRGVQFF. CDR3 in DNA: TGTGCCAGCTCATCAAGTAGGGGCGTGCAGTTCTTC.

This clonotype was picked up many times. The chain carries TRBV5-1 and TRBJ2-1, with 8 bases aligning to TRBD2. V trimming: 5 bases; J trimming: 8 bases; junction bases outside the gene matches: 18. Germline assignment: CDR1 SGHRS and CDR2 YFSETQ. The CDR3 totals 17 residues. The CDR3 region is CASSLPWASGSSDEQFF. CDR3 bases: TGCGCCAGCAGTCTGCCTTGGGCAAGCGGGAGTTCGGATGAGCAGTTCTTC.

Ten or more counts support this clonotype. This chain links TRBV30 with TRBJ2-1; no definite D call. The length of the CDR3 is 11 residues. Trimming removed 2 bases at V and 8 bases at J, with 7 bases between. The germline gives CDR1 GTSNPN, CDR2 SVGIG (reference sequence). Written as DNA, the CDR3 is TGTGCCTGGAGTCATGGGGATGAGCAGTTCTTC. It encodes CAWSHGDEQFF.

This clonotype occurred once. The rearrangement links TRBV6-1 to TRBJ2-7; possibly TRBD2 for D (5 bases). The CDR3 length is 12 residues. Trimming removed 7 bases at V and 5 bases at J, with 12 bases between. The germline V gene encodes CDR1 MNHNS and CDR2 SASEGT. The CDR3, as DNA: TGTGCCAGCATCTCGGGCGGGCACGAGCAGTACTTC. The encoded protein is CASISGGHEQYF.

The chain uses TRBV4-3 and TRBJ2-1; D may match TRBD1 or TRBD2 (5 bases each). Per germline, CDR1 LGHNA and CDR2 YSLEER. V lost 4 bases to trimming and J lost 8 bases, with 21 bases between them. The length of the CDR3 is 16 residues. The CDR3 nucleotides read TGCGCCAGCAGCCCCAAAATGGGGGTAGGTTGGGATGAGCAGTTCTTC. Residues: CASSPKMGVGWDEQFF.

This clonotype was counted between two and nine times. V and J are TRBV20-1 and TRBJ1-2; D is perhaps TRBD1 (5 bases). The length of the CDR3 is 14 residues. The V gene's germline CDR1 is DFQATT and CDR2 SNEGSKA (reference sequence). V was pared by 3 bases and J by 3 bases, with 14 bases between. In DNA form, the CDR3 reads TGCAGTGCTAGGACGGGGGGTTTTTACTATGGCTACACCTTC. It codes for CSARTGGFYYGYTF.

There are many counts of this clonotype. The V and J genes are TRBV30 and TRBJ2-2; the D is unclear. Trimming shortened V by 7 bases and J by 0 bases, and 12 bases separated the two germline ends. CDR3 length equals 14 residues. Germline V CDR1 and CDR2: GTSNPN, SVGIG (reference sequence). CDR3 amino acids: CASGRFPNTGELFF. CDR3 nucleotide sequence: TGTGCCTCCGGAAGATTTCCGAACACCGGGGAGCTGTTTTTT.

At least ten counts were recorded for this clonotype. The J gene is TRBJ2-7, the V gene TRBV29-1; possibly TRBD1 for D (5 bases). The length of the CDR3 is 12 residues. With 4 bases removed from V and 2 bases from J, the gap between germline ends came to 9 bases. Germline CDR1 reads SQVTM; CDR2 reads ANQGSEA. The CDR3, as DNA: TGCAGCGTTGGGGCAGGGCCCTACGAGCAGTACTTC. Translated, it gives CSVGAGPYEQYF.

The chain uses TRBV29-1 and TRBJ2-1, with 7 bases aligning to TRBD2. CDR1 is SQVTM, CDR2 ANQGSEA, per germline. Unmatched junction bases numbered 17, after V lost 7 bases and J lost 8 bases. CDR3 length: 15 residues. The CDR3 nucleotides read TGCAGCGCCGCCCCAGGGAGGGCTGCGCTACATGAGCAGTTCTTC. Its translation: CSAAPGRAALHEQFF.

This clonotype was seen a few times. The V gene is TRBV24-1, the J gene TRBJ1-2; TRBD1 matches 9 bases. The CDR3 length is 15 residues. Germline trimming cut 4 bases from V and 0 bases from J; bases unmatched to any gene: 2. Per the germline V gene, CDR1 is KGHDR and CDR2 is SFDVKD. The CDR3 is CATSERDRANYGYTF. The CDR3 DNA sequence: TGTGCCACCAGTGAGAGGGACAGGGCTAACTATGGCTACACCTTC.

This clonotype was recorded at least ten times. CDR3 sequence: CASSSSSGLADYEQYF. CDR3 DNA sequence: TGTGCCAGCAGTTCCTCTTCGGGACTAGCAGACTACGAGCAGTACTTC. This chain uses TRBV28 with TRBJ2-7; 9 positions match TRBD2. The junction had 10 bases not matched to a gene; V was cut back by 4 bases and J by 3 bases. The germline CDR1 and CDR2 sequences are MDHEN and SYDVKM. The CDR3 length is 16 residues.

In its sample, this clonotype was seen many times. This chain links TRBV12-3 or TRBV12-4 with TRBJ1-5, with a tentative D call TRBD1 (6 bases). V lost 2 bases to trimming and J lost 2 bases, with 16 bases between them. This CDR3 has 17 residues. The CDR3 nucleotides read TGTGCCAGCAGTTTATGGCGGGGGGCTGGGGGCAATCAGCCCCAGCATTTT. Its protein product is CASSLWRGAGGNQPQHF.

This clonotype appeared a few times. This sequence joins TRBV5-1 and TRBJ2-7, with D tentatively TRBD2 (6 bases). Between the trimmed V and J ends, which lost 2 bases and 3 bases, there was a span of 15 bases. Germline-derived CDR1 and CDR2 are SGHRS and YFSETQ. This CDR3 is 15 amino acids long. CDR3: CASSLSGGGVYEQYF. In DNA, the CDR3 is TGCGCCAGCAGCTTAAGCGGAGGAGGGGTCTACGAGCAGTACTTC.

The chain links TRBV19 to TRBJ2-3, with D unclear. Germline V gives CDR1 LNHDA, CDR2 SQIVND (reference sequence). The ends were cut back, 2 bases at V and 2 bases at J, with 8 bases in the middle. The CDR3 length is 14 residues. The DNA of the CDR3 is TGTGCCAGTAGTATACAGGCCACCACAGATACGCAGTATTTT. This encodes CASSIQATTDTQYF.

This clonotype occurred a few times. This chain joins TRBV19 and TRBJ1-1; no reliable D call. Germline V lookup: CDR1 LNHDA, CDR2 SQIVND (reference sequence). The CDR3 is 13 amino acids. V was pared by 6 bases and J by 0 bases, with 8 bases between. The chain's CDR3 is CASSASLNTEAFF. DNA for the CDR3: TGTGCCAGTAGCGCATCCCTGAACACTGAAGCTTTCTTT.

This clonotype was seen ten or more times. This chain links TRBV11-2 with TRBJ2-1; no clear D gene. Germline assignment: CDR1 SGHAT and CDR2 FQNNGV. CDR3 length: 13 residues. V lost 1 base, J lost 7 bases, and 8 bases lay in between. The CDR3 loop reads CASSLVARNEQFF. The CDR3, as DNA: TGTGCCAGCAGCTTAGTAGCTAGAAATGAGCAGTTCTTC.

This clonotype was seen a few times. V and J are TRBV6-1 and TRBJ2-7; 7 bases are shared with TRBD1. The junction had 5 bases not matched to a gene; V was cut back by 6 bases and J by 3 bases. The CDR3 covers 13 residues. The V gene's germline CDR1 is MNHNS and CDR2 SASEGT. The CDR3 here is CASSPTGNYEQYF. Written as DNA, the CDR3 is TGTGCCAGCAGCCCGACAGGGAACTACGAGCAGTACTTC.

This clonotype has at least ten counts. This sequence joins TRBV30 and TRBJ2-1, with 7 bases that match TRBD2. With V trimmed by 8 bases and J by 5 bases, 9 bases remained unmatched. The CDR3 is made up of 13 amino acids. The germline CDR1 and CDR2 sequences are GTSNPN and SVGIG (reference sequence). CDR3 in amino acids: CAHERGSNNEQFF. CDR3 nucleotide sequence: TGTGCCCATGAGCGGGGAAGCAACAATGAGCAGTTCTTC. Full variable domain (rest looked up from reference TRBV30 and TRBJ2-1): SQTIHQWPATLVQPVGSPLSLECTVEGTSNPNLYWYRQAAGRGLQLLFYSVGIGQISSEVPQNLSASRPQDRQFILSSKKLLLSDSGFYLCAHERGSNNEQFFGPGTRLTVL.

This clonotype was seen many times. The chain has TRBV7-9 and TRBJ2-1, with TRBD2 identical over 7 bases. Trimming at V came to 6 bases and at J to 3 bases, leaving 11 bases not matched to a gene. Germline values: CDR1 SEHNR, CDR2 FQNEAQ (reference sequence). CDR3 length: 16 residues. CDR3 nucleotides: TGTGCCAGCAGTCCAAATCGCGGGAGTCGCTACAATGAGCAGTTCTTC. Amino acid sequence: CASSPNRGSRYNEQFF.

V gene TRBV6-1 combines with J gene TRBJ2-5; a possible D gene is TRBD2 (5 bases). Germline loops: CDR1 MNHNS, CDR2 SASEGT. The V end lost 4 bases, the J end lost 5 bases, and 11 bases lay between the germline ends. The CDR3 sequence is 13 residues long. The CDR3 loop reads CASSASGWETQYF. CDR3 bases: TGTGCCAGCAGTGCCTCGGGGTGGGAGACCCAGTACTTC.